This T cell receptor (beta chain) was retrieved from a study of cytomegalovirus exposure and HLA in healthy donors. Study-wide results and caveats: The study designated fewer than 200 TCR beta chains cytomegalovirus-associated. A few chains tied to CMV proved CMV antigen-specific in vitro. Cytomegalovirus status, reportedly, was diagnosed with high specificity and sensitivity by the classifier. Subsequent analysis showed first-cohort TCR clusters tending to co-occur in roughly 130 validation repertoires.

With respect to this clone: Antigen unknown.

Here immunoSEQ multiplex PCR was the method, and the copy in TCRdb shows in-frame clones only, minus some. The table includes some 130,000 clones, approximately 80% detected once. Germline V gene sequence: CDR1 MNHEY, CDR2 SMNVEV (reference sequence). The CDR3 runs to 15 residues. With 5 bases clipped from V and 4 bases from J, the junction kept 6 bases outside the gene matches. The sample was PBMCs. This chain uses TRBV27 with TRBJ2-2; 8 bases are shared with TRBD1. This TCR came from a man aged 25-45 years in good health and CMV-seropositive. The CDR3 region has the DNA TGTGCCAGCAGTGCAGGACAGGGAAGCACCGGGGAGCTGTTTTTT. Translating gives CASSAGQGSTGELFF.